One and the same sample provided the 27 T cell receptor beta chains below, sequenced in a study of technical replicates of blood from several donors. Libraries were prepared by immunoSEQ multiplex PCR; TCRdb keeps only in-frame clonotypes and omits some of them. In the table there are 76,000 or so clones, 65% to 90% of which are singletons. Sequencing was done on a sample of PBMCs. The origin of the receptors is a human donor in good health. Some clones in this sample may be carry-over from other donors' samples.

The rearrangement links TRBV12-5 to TRBJ1-5; weak D call: TRBD1 (5 bases). The CDR3 runs 13 residues. The V end lost 5 bases, the J end lost 3 bases, and 8 bases lay between the germline ends. Germline V gene sequence: CDR1 LGHNT, CDR2 FRNRAP. This chain's CDR3 is CASGLDNNQPQHF. The CDR3 bases are TGTGCTAGTGGTCTGGACAACAATCAGCCCCAGCATTTT.

The V call is TRBV30, the J call TRBJ1-1, with 7 bases that match TRBD1. V lost 2 bases to trimming and J lost 6 bases; unmatched junction nucleotides: 3. Germline CDR1 GTSNPN, CDR2 SVGIG (reference sequence). This CDR3 is 12 amino acids long. CDR3 nucleotide sequence: TGTGCCTGGAGTTCAGGGGGGCCTGAAGCTTTCTTT. It codes for CAWSSGGPEAFF.

This chain connects TRBV19 to TRBJ2-3; 7 nucleotides line up with TRBD2. Germline CDR1 is LNHDA and CDR2 is SQIVND (reference sequence). The CDR3 runs 16 residues. Unmatched junction bases numbered 13, after V lost 6 bases and J lost 4 bases. CDR3 protein: CASRPSGGTGSDTQYF. The CDR3 coding sequence is TGTGCCAGTAGACCCTCGGGGGGAACCGGTTCAGATACGCAGTATTTT.

The CDR3 spells CASSQGYGTNTGELFF. CDR3 coding DNA: TGTGCCAGCAGCCAAGGGTACGGGACGAACACCGGGGAGCTGTTTTTT. The V and J genes are TRBV4-2 and TRBJ2-2; D perhaps matches TRBD2 (5 bases). The CDR3 sequence is 16 residues long. Germline-derived CDR1 and CDR2 are LGHNA and YNFKEQ. V was cut by 1 base and J by 0 bases, with 9 bases left in between.

V is TRBV5-6 and J is TRBJ2-2; TRBD1 matches at 8 bases. CDR1 is SGHDT and CDR2 is YYEEEE in the germline V gene. This CDR3 has 16 amino acids. Losses at the gene ends were 5 bases for V and 6 bases for J; bases not matched to a gene: 12. The CDR3 sequence: CASRGQGRDYSGELFF. The CDR3 DNA follows: TGTGCCAGCAGAGGACAGGGCCGAGATTACTCCGGGGAGCTGTTTTTT.

The genes are TRBV2 and TRBJ2-2; D gene uncertain. V shed 5 bases and J shed 4 bases, with 2 bases lying between them. CDR3 length: 11 residues. Germline-derived CDR1 and CDR2 are SNHLY and FYNNEI. The CDR3 loop is CASSRTGELFF. CDR3 nucleotides: TGTGCCAGCAGTCGCACCGGGGAGCTGTTTTTT.

The V gene is TRBV6-5, the J gene TRBJ1-2; D may be TRBD1 (6 bases). Germline V gene lookup returns CDR1 MNHEY and CDR2 SVGAGI. The CDR3 sequence is 14 residues long. V lost 2 bases to trimming and J lost 8 bases, with 15 bases between them. CDR3 coding DNA: TGTGCCAGCAGTTACGCAGACAGGCCCGGGGGCTACACCTTC. Its protein product is CASSYADRPGGYTF.

This chain links TRBV6-1 with TRBJ2-2, with D uncertain. V was trimmed by 5 bases and J by 3 bases, leaving 7 bases between them. The CDR3 has 13 amino acids. Germline CDR1 and CDR2: MNHNS and SASEGT. As DNA, the CDR3 is TGTGCCAGCAGTTTTACAGACACCGGGGAGCTGTTTTTT. It is translated as CASSFTDTGELFF.

V usage is TRBV5-1 and J usage is TRBJ2-5; possibly TRBD2 for D (5 bases). The CDR3 is 15 amino acids. Looked up from germline, CDR1 is SGHRS and CDR2 is YFSETQ. Trimming left V 5 bases short and J 5 bases short, with 19 bases between. CDR3 DNA: TGCGCCAGCAGAACCGGGATACAAGAGCGGGAGACCCAGTACTTC. This encodes CASRTGIQERETQYF.

The chain recombines TRBV7-2 with TRBJ2-2, with 11 bases fitting TRBD1. CDR1 and CDR2 from the germline V gene are SGHTA and FQGNSA. V trimming: 6 bases; J trimming: 8 bases; junction bases outside the gene matches: 8. This CDR3 is built from 15 residues. CDR3 sequence: CASRPGQGASGELFF. CDR3 DNA sequence: TGTGCCAGCAGACCCGGACAGGGGGCCTCGGGGGAGCTGTTTTTT.

DNA for the CDR3: TGTGCCAGCATCCCGGGACAGAAAAGCTCTGGGGCCAACGTCCTGACTTTC. Translating it yields CASIPGQKSSGANVLTF. The V call is TRBV21-1, the J call TRBJ2-6; the table calls TRBD1, which could not be checked here. TRBV21-1 is classified as a pseudogene. The CDR3 is made up of 17 amino acids.

This clone was observed once. The chain recombines TRBV29-1 with TRBJ2-7; possibly TRBD1 for D (5 bases). The length of the CDR3 is 12 residues. Germline V gene sequence: CDR1 SQVTM, CDR2 ANQGSEA. Trimming took off 1 base at V and 6 bases at J, with 10 bases between the two ends. CDR3 DNA: TGCAGCGTTGAAGTCCAGGGTACCGAGCAGTACTTC. This sequence encodes CSVEVQGTEQYF.

This clone was seen just once. The V gene is TRBV5-4, the J gene TRBJ1-5; D perhaps matches TRBD1 (6 bases). V was clipped by 4 bases and J by 5 bases, with 10 bases between them. CDR3 length: 13 amino acids. CDR1 is SGHNT and CDR2 is YYREEE in the germline V gene (reference sequence). CDR3 DNA: TGTGCCAGCAGCACAGGGTCGGATCAGCCCCAGCATTTT. This gives the protein CASSTGSDQPQHF.

The V and J genes are TRBV12-5 and TRBJ2-1; 14 nucleotides align to TRBD2. Trimming at V came to 6 bases and at J to 4 bases, leaving 17 bases not matched to a gene. CDR1 and CDR2 from the germline V gene are LGHNT and FRNRAP. CDR3 length: 20 residues. The CDR3 bases are TGTGCTAGTGGAACCGCCCCGGGGACTAGCGGGAGCGCCGCGTACAATGAGCAGTTCTTC. The encoded protein is CASGTAPGTSGSAAYNEQFF.

The chain has TRBV11-2 and TRBJ2-2, with D unresolved. Trimming shortened V by 0 bases and J by 5 bases, and 13 bases separated the two germline ends. This CDR3 contains 16 residues. The germline V gene has CDR1 SGHAT and CDR2 FQNNGV. CDR3 DNA sequence: TGTGCCAGCAGCTTAGAAGCGTCCCTCCCGACCGGGGAGCTGTTTTTT. It specifies CASSLEASLPTGELFF. The whole variable domain, filled in from reference TRBV11-2 and TRBJ2-2, reads EAGVAQSPRYKIIEKRQSVAFWCNPISGHATLYWYQQILGQGPKLLIQFQNNGVVDDSQLPKDRFSAERLKGVDSTLKIQPAKLEDSAVYLCASSLEASLPTGELFFGEGSRLTVL.

This clone came up a few times. V usage is TRBV30 and J usage is TRBJ2-2, with 7 positions matching TRBD2. CDR1 is GTSNPN, CDR2 SVGIG, per germline (reference sequence). This CDR3 has 16 amino acids. Trimming took 0 bases from V and 1 from J; bases not matched to a gene: 5. The CDR3 DNA reads TGTGCCTGGAGTGTACTCCTAGCGGTGAACACCGGGGAGCTGTTTTTT. Encoded protein: CAWSVLLAVNTGELFF.

This chain joins TRBV28 and TRBJ1-5; 10 bases are shared with TRBD1. The length of the CDR3 is 16 residues. Per germline, CDR1 MDHEN and CDR2 SYDVKM. V dropped 6 bases and J dropped 3; count of bases not matched to a gene: 8. The CDR3 reads CASSSTDRGNNQPQHF. The CDR3 DNA is TGTGCCAGCAGCTCCACGGACAGGGGGAACAATCAGCCCCAGCATTTT.

This rearrangement joins TRBV7-3 to TRBJ2-7; D remains ambiguous. V was pared by 6 bases and J by 4 bases, with 22 bases between. The germline gives CDR1 SGHTA, CDR2 FQGTGA. The CDR3 sequence is 16 residues long. The CDR3 nucleotides are TGTGCCAGCAGACCACCCCCATGCCGAGAGATTTACGAGCAGTACTTC. Encoded protein: CASRPPPCREIYEQYF.

This chain's CDR3 is CSVGGTGETEAFF. The DNA for the CDR3 is TGCAGCGTTGGAGGGACAGGGGAGACTGAAGCTTTCTTT. This chain connects TRBV29-1 to TRBJ1-1, with 10 nucleotides matching TRBD1. This CDR3 spans 13 amino acids. Germline trimming cut 4 bases from V and 5 bases from J; bases unmatched to any gene: 4. From germline, CDR1 is SQVTM and CDR2 ANQGSEA.

This chain connects TRBV5-1 to TRBJ2-1; 13 positions agree with TRBD2. CDR1 and CDR2 (germline): SGHRS, YFSETQ. V lost 0 bases to trimming and J lost 13 bases; unmatched junction nucleotides: 7. The CDR3 consists of 15 residues. The CDR3 DNA follows: TGCGCCAGCAGCTTGGATACTAGCGGGGGGGCTGGTCAGTTCTTC. Its protein is CASSLDTSGGAGQFF.

This rearrangement joins TRBV6-4 to TRBJ2-1; tentatively, D is TRBD2 (6 bases). This CDR3 contains 15 residues. Germline V gene lookup returns CDR1 MRHNA and CDR2 SNTAGT. Trimming cost V 3 bases and J 8 bases, with 17 bases left between them. This CDR3 is CASSEGQAGGDEQFF. The CDR3 DNA sequence: TGTGCCAGCAGTGAAGGGCAGGCCGGCGGGGATGAGCAGTTCTTC.

The chain combines TRBV5-1 with TRBJ2-3, with 14 bases that match TRBD2. The V and J ends lost 3 bases and 1 base, in that order; junction bases with no gene match: 7. CDR1 is SGHRS, CDR2 YFSETQ, per germline. The CDR3 is 18 residues long. CDR3 in DNA: TGCGCCAGCAGCTCCGGGACTAGCGGGAGTCGGGGCACAGATACGCAGTATTTT. Amino acids: CASSSGTSGSRGTDTQYF.

The V and J genes are TRBV7-3 and TRBJ1-5, with TRBD1 as a possible D gene (5 bases). Trimming removed 2 bases at V and 0 bases at J, with 11 bases between. The CDR3 contains 16 residues. CDR1 and CDR2 (germline): SGHTA, FQGTGA. The CDR3 loop reads CASSLVGGGSNQPQHF. DNA of the CDR3: TGTGCCAGCAGCTTAGTCGGGGGTGGTAGCAATCAGCCCCAGCATTTT.

The chain couples TRBV29-1 to TRBJ1-2; D ambiguous. V lost 3 bases and J 7 bases, leaving 15 bases between the germline ends. The CDR3 consists of 13 residues. The germline V gene encodes CDR1 SQVTM and CDR2 ANQGSEA. The CDR3: CSVEATTMSGYTF. CDR3 coding DNA: TGCAGCGTTGAGGCGACGACAATGAGTGGCTACACCTTC.

The chain is built from TRBV30 and TRBJ1-1; a weak D match, TRBD1 (6 bases). CDR1 is GTSNPN, CDR2 SVGIG, per germline (reference sequence). Trimming stripped 8 bases from V and 6 bases from J, with 13 bases between. The CDR3 length is 11 residues. In nucleotides, the CDR3 is TGTGCCGGGGGCGGGTTCGCTGAAGCTTTCTTT. It is translated as CAGGGFAEAFF.

A single count supports this clone. This chain joins TRBV6-5 and TRBJ2-5, with D uncertain. Trimming stripped 2 bases from V and 1 base from J, with 11 bases between. The germline CDR1 and CDR2 sequences are MNHEY and SVGAGI. CDR3 length: 15 residues. CDR3 loop: CASSYGSGVQETQYF. As DNA, the CDR3 is TGTGCCAGCAGTTACGGATCAGGCGTCCAAGAGACCCAGTACTTC.

The chain is built from TRBV5-1 and TRBJ2-7, with 9 bases identical to TRBD1. This CDR3 has 15 amino acids. In germline, CDR1 is SGHRS, CDR2 YFSETQ. The V segment lost 4 bases and the J segment 1 base; nucleotides outside the gene matches: 6. This CDR3 is CASSRTQGASYEQYF. CDR3 DNA sequence: TGCGCCAGCAGCAGAACACAGGGGGCTTCCTACGAGCAGTACTTC.